The clone carrying this T cell receptor (beta chain) was observed many times. Its antigen remains unidentified. Trimming took off 0 bases at V and 9 bases at J, with 15 bases between the two ends. CDR3 length equals 14 residues. Germline V gene data show CDR1 as SGHRS and CDR2 as YFSETQ. This sample was taken from a study of metastatic and nonmetastatic thyroid tumors. Study-level findings and limits: As reported, TCR beta diversity in blood and tumor was significantly higher in malignant thyroid tumors than in benign nodules.

TCRdb re-called the PCR reads with MiXCR. The sample lists 20,000 to 25,000 clones, around 29% occurring once. Among the patients, none had received any treatment before thyroid surgery. This TCR was sampled from a female donor with papillary thyroid cancer or a benign thyroid nodule (not recorded which). Some clones in this sample may be carry-over from other donors' samples. The sample consisted of blood. V and J are TRBV5-1 and TRBJ1-1; D not certain. CDR3 in amino acids: CASSLEGGRRKAFF. The CDR3 DNA reads TGCGCCAGCAGCTTGGAGGGCGGCAGAAGGAAAGCTTTCTTT.